This entry lists 26 T cell receptor beta chains sequenced from one sample in a study of OX40 agonist ivuxolimab in advanced cancers. Clones were sequenced by immunoSEQ multiplex PCR, and TCRdb holds only the in-frame ones, with some missing. This repertoire shows tens of thousands of clones, 65% to 85% found once; its top ten account for roughly 6.8%. This specimen was CD4+ or CD8+ T cells sorted from blood, taken in a trial of the OX40 agonist ivuxolimab. The receptor source for this set is an adult with an advanced solid tumor such as melanoma, head and neck, liver or kidney cancer.

The V call is TRBV2, the J call TRBJ2-5, with D perhaps TRBD1 or TRBD2 (5 bases each). The J call may be in error: the DNA end matches TRBJ2-7 better. Germline CDR1 is SNHLY and CDR2 is FYNNEI. The CDR3 is made up of 16 amino acids. Here the CDR3 DNA reads TGTGCCAGCAGTCCACAGCCGGGACCCAGCTCCTACGAGCAGTACTTC. This translates into CASSPQPGPSSYEQYF.

By proportion, this clone is medium-sized. This chain uses TRBV18 with TRBJ2-7; D might be TRBD1 (6 bases). V lost 2 bases, J lost 3 bases, and 8 bases lay in between. Looked up from germline, CDR1 is KGHSH and CDR2 is LQKENI. The CDR3 length is 13 residues. The DNA of the CDR3 is TGTGCCAGCTCACCAGCACAGGGCTACGAGCAGTACTTC. Amino acid sequence: CASSPAQGYEQYF.

This rearrangement joins TRBV9 to TRBJ2-1; D call uncertain. The germline V gene encodes CDR1 SGDLS and CDR2 YYNGEE. Trimming removed 4 bases from V and 0 bases from J, with 5 bases in between. The CDR3 runs 13 residues. CDR3 DNA: TGTGCCAGCAGCCCCGACTCCTACAATGAGCAGTTCTTC. This encodes CASSPDSYNEQFF.

This clone was counted once. The V call is TRBV5-1, the J call TRBJ2-1; D is undetermined. The V end lost 1 base, the J end lost 8 bases, and 13 bases lay between the germline ends. The germline V gene has CDR1 SGHRS and CDR2 YFSETQ. The CDR3 has 14 amino acids. This chain's CDR3 is CASSLNAVWDEQFF. As DNA, the CDR3 is TGCGCCAGCAGCTTGAACGCGGTATGGGATGAGCAGTTCTTC.

This chain connects TRBV5-1 to TRBJ2-1; 9 bases agree with TRBD2. In germline, CDR1 is SGHRS, CDR2 YFSETQ. The CDR3 totals 14 residues. Trimming took 5 bases from V and 3 from J; bases not matched to a gene: 3. CDR3 coding DNA: TGCGCCAGCAGGACTAGCGGATACTACAATGAGCAGTTCTTC. This gives the protein CASRTSGYYNEQFF.

The chain links TRBV4-1 to TRBJ1-4; 7 bases fit TRBD1. Germline assignment: CDR1 MGHRA and CDR2 YSYEKL. J was trimmed by 5 bases and V by 4 bases; bases with no gene match: 13. The CDR3 runs 17 residues. The CDR3 region is CASSPRIGGGLNEKLFF. In DNA, the CDR3 is TGCGCCAGCAGCCCTCGAATCGGAGGGGGCCTCAATGAAAAACTGTTTTTT.

V gene TRBV27 combines with J gene TRBJ1-1, with D possibly being TRBD1 (6 bases). The germline V and J ends were trimmed by 5 bases and 1 base, with 14 bases remaining between them. The CDR3 loop spans 15 amino acids. Looked up from germline, CDR1 is MNHEY and CDR2 is SMNVEV (reference sequence). In DNA, the CDR3 is TGTGCCAGCAGTCGGTTGGGGGCGCGGAACACTGAAGCTTTCTTT. Amino acid sequence: CASSRLGARNTEAFF.

This chain uses TRBV27 with TRBJ2-7, with 10 bases that match TRBD1. The V gene's germline CDR1 is MNHEY and CDR2 SMNVEV (reference sequence). This CDR3 spans 14 amino acids. The V and J ends lost 4 bases and 2 bases, in that order; junction bases with no gene match: 2. The CDR3 region is CASSSGQGAYEQYF. As DNA, the CDR3 is TGTGCCAGCAGTTCCGGACAGGGGGCCTACGAGCAGTACTTC.

The V gene is TRBV7-9, the J gene TRBJ1-1; D is possibly TRBD1 (6 bases). Trimming left V 5 bases short and J 7 bases short, with 14 bases between. The CDR3 extends over 13 amino acids. The germline gives CDR1 SEHNR, CDR2 FQNEAQ (reference sequence). The CDR3 bases are TGTGCCAGCAGCCACCCGACAGGAGGTGAAGCTTTCTTT. Translated: CASSHPTGGEAFF. The full variable domain, completed using reference TRBV7-9 and TRBJ1-1, is DTGVSQNPRHKITKRGQNVTFRCDPISEHNRLYWYRQTLGQGPEFLTYFQNEAQLEKSRLLSDRFSAERPKGSFSTLEIQRTEQGDSAMYLCASSHPTGGEAFFGQGTRLTVV.

The chain uses TRBV5-4 and TRBJ1-1; D not resolved. V was cut by 0 bases and J by 4 bases, with 4 bases left in between. This CDR3 spans 12 amino acids. Germline V gene data show CDR1 as SGHNT and CDR2 as YYREEE (reference sequence). The CDR3 sequence is CASSLASTEAFF. CDR3 nucleotide sequence: TGTGCCAGCAGCTTGGCGAGCACTGAAGCTTTCTTT.

V and J are TRBV21-1 and TRBJ1-5; the tabulated D call, TRBD1, remains unverified against the DNA. TRBV21-1 is designated a pseudogene. The CDR3 has 16 amino acids. This CDR3 is CASSKDGTSEGQPQHF. CDR3 in DNA: TGTGCCAGCAGCAAAGACGGGACATCGGAAGGGCAGCCCCAGCATTTT.

The rearrangement links TRBV10-2 to TRBJ2-7; D might be TRBD1 or TRBD2, each matching 5 bases. V lost 5 bases and J lost 0, with 11 bases in between. Per the germline V gene, CDR1 is WSHSY and CDR2 is SAAADI. The CDR3 is 14 amino acids. CDR3 in amino acids: CASSWDGLSYEQYF. The CDR3 nucleotides read TGCGCCAGCAGTTGGGACGGACTCTCCTACGAGCAGTACTTC.

This sequence joins TRBV18 and TRBJ2-7, with 11 bases matching TRBD2. CDR3 length: 16 amino acids. Germline V gene lookup returns CDR1 KGHSH and CDR2 LQKENI. J was trimmed by 6 bases and V by 3 bases; bases with no gene match: 10. CDR3 nucleotides: TGTGCCAGCTCACCCACTCAACTAGCGGGAGTCTCCGAGCAGTACTTC. It specifies CASSPTQLAGVSEQYF.

In this sample, this clone turned up a few times. This chain uses TRBV5-5 with TRBJ1-1, with TRBD1 matching over 8 bases. The V gene's germline CDR1 is SGHKS and CDR2 YYEKEE (reference sequence). Trimming cost V 7 bases and J 4 bases; bases outside gene matches: 12. The CDR3 contains 15 residues. This CDR3 reads CASARGAGQGTEAFF. CDR3 DNA: TGTGCCAGCGCACGGGGGGCCGGACAGGGCACTGAAGCTTTCTTT.

CDR3 DNA: TGTGCCAGCTCACCTGGCGGGCGGGACCAGCCCCAGCATTTT. This translates into CASSPGGRDQPQHF. V and J are TRBV18 and TRBJ1-5; D is perhaps TRBD1 (5 bases). V shed 3 bases and J shed 7 bases, with 13 bases lying between them. This CDR3 has 14 residues. Germline V gene data show CDR1 as KGHSH and CDR2 as LQKENI.

This clone was observed a single time. The V and J genes are TRBV9 and TRBJ2-1; a possible D gene is TRBD2 (6 bases). The CDR3 runs to 13 residues. The germline V gene encodes CDR1 SGDLS and CDR2 YYNGEE. Trimming removed 0 bases at V and 10 bases at J, with 11 bases between. CDR3 sequence reads: CASSVATLAEQFF. In nucleotides, the CDR3 is TGTGCCAGCAGCGTAGCTACCCTAGCGGAGCAGTTCTTC.

The chain is built from TRBV5-8 and TRBJ2-2; D is uncertain. The CDR3 is made up of 15 amino acids. Looked up from germline, CDR1 is SGHTS and CDR2 is YDEGEE. V was clipped by 6 bases and J by 6 bases, with 18 bases between them. This CDR3 reads CASNRPSHFAGELFF. CDR3 in DNA: TGTGCCAGCAATCGACCCAGTCATTTTGCCGGGGAGCTGTTTTTT.

V usage is TRBV6-1 and J usage is TRBJ2-3; 14 bases map to TRBD2. The CDR3 is 17 amino acids. V lost 1 base, J lost 5 bases, and 5 bases stayed unmatched. The germline gives CDR1 MNHNS, CDR2 SASEGT. The CDR3 sequence is CASSEGRTSGRRDTQYF. Written as DNA, the CDR3 is TGTGCCAGCAGTGAAGGTCGGACTAGCGGGAGGAGAGATACGCAGTATTTT.

The chain employs TRBV7-9 and TRBJ2-7; a weak D match, TRBD2 (5 bases). The CDR3 contains 12 residues. CDR1 is SEHNR, CDR2 FQNEAQ, per germline (reference sequence). Trimming took off 7 bases at V and 3 bases at J, with 10 bases between the two ends. The CDR3 loop reads CASNTDYYEQYF. The CDR3 DNA is TGTGCCAGCAATACAGACTACTACGAGCAGTACTTC.

This clone was observed a few times. This rearrangement joins TRBV19 to TRBJ1-5; weak D call: TRBD1 (5 bases). Trimming cost V 1 base and J 0 bases, with 7 bases left between them. The CDR3 is made up of 15 amino acids. Germline V gene data show CDR1 as LNHDA and CDR2 as SQIVND (reference sequence). The CDR3 region has the DNA TGTGCCAGTAGTATAGGGACATATAGCAATCAGCCCCAGCATTTT. Translated: CASSIGTYSNQPQHF.

The chain joins TRBV5-8 to TRBJ2-7; D could derive from TRBD1 or TRBD2 (5 bases each). The CDR3 extends over 12 amino acids. Germline loops: CDR1 SGHTS, CDR2 YDEGEE. V was cut by 7 bases and J by 8 bases, with 16 bases left in between. The CDR3 here is CASPGPNPQQYF. In DNA form, the CDR3 reads TGTGCCAGCCCGGGACCGAACCCCCAGCAGTACTTC.

This clone occurred a few times. The rearrangement links TRBV7-2 to TRBJ2-7; the D gene is possibly TRBD1 (6 bases). The ends were cut back, 4 bases at V and 5 bases at J, with 15 bases in the middle. Germline values: CDR1 SGHTA, CDR2 FQGNSA. The CDR3 extends over 14 amino acids. This chain's CDR3 is CASSSLDRINEQYF. In nucleotides, the CDR3 is TGTGCCAGCAGCTCGCTGGACAGAATTAACGAGCAGTACTTC.

The chain links TRBV5-1 to TRBJ2-7, with D tentatively TRBD2 (7 bases). CDR3 length: 14 amino acids. Germline-derived CDR1 and CDR2 are SGHRS and YFSETQ. V shed 1 base and J shed 0 bases, with 8 bases lying between them. The CDR3 sequence is CASSLRGASYEQYF. CDR3 nucleotides: TGCGCCAGCAGCTTGCGGGGGGCCTCCTACGAGCAGTACTTC.

This clone was found a few times. The chain joins TRBV5-1 to TRBJ2-5; D possibly uses TRBD1 or TRBD2 (5 bases each). The DNA end is more similar to TRBJ2-7, so the J call may be wrong. This CDR3 is built from 15 residues. CDR1 and CDR2 from the germline V gene are SGHRS and YFSETQ. CDR3 protein: CASSLEPGTSYEQYF. CDR3 coding DNA: TGCGCCAGCAGCTTGGAACCCGGGACCTCCTACGAGCAGTACTTC.

The rearrangement links TRBV7-8 to TRBJ1-5; D perhaps matches TRBD1 (6 bases). Trimming removed 3 bases at V and 3 bases at J, with 9 bases between. Germline-derived CDR1 and CDR2 are SGHVS and FQNEAQ. The CDR3 totals 14 residues. Written as DNA, the CDR3 is TGTGCCAGCAGCTTCCGGGACAACAATCAGCCCCAGCATTTT. It yields the protein CASSFRDNNQPQHF.

This clone occurred a few times. The chain joins TRBV7-6 to TRBJ2-5; possibly TRBD2 for D (6 bases). Germline V gene sequence: CDR1 SGHVS, CDR2 FNYEAQ. V gave up 5 bases and J gave up 0 bases, with 10 bases separating them. The CDR3 runs 14 residues. CDR3 coding DNA: TGTGCCAGCAGCCAAGGACTAAACCAAGAGACCCAGTACTTC. This gives the protein CASSQGLNQETQYF.